Sequencing of this TCR beta chain was carried out in a study of shared clonotypes between healthy human individuals. Germline V gene data show CDR1 as MDHEN and CDR2 as SYDVKM. V was clipped by 4 bases and J by 10 bases; unmatched bases: 10. The CDR3 extends over 15 amino acids. Naive-designated CD8 cells lacked CD45RO, were positively enriched for CCR7, and omitted terminally differentiated effector memory CD45RA+ cells. Clones were sequenced by immunoSEQ multiplex PCR, and TCRdb holds only the in-frame ones, with some missing. Of about 820,000 clones listed, 80% to 95% are singletons. The sequence was obtained from a man aged 30 to 45 in good health. The V gene is TRBV28, the J gene TRBJ2-1, with 10 bases fitting TRBD2. The specimen sequenced was naive CD8+ T cells sorted from blood. In nucleotides, the CDR3 is TGTGCCAGCAGTTCACCAGCGGGAGGGCCAGAGGAGCAGTTCTTC. Translating gives CASSSPAGGPEEQFF.